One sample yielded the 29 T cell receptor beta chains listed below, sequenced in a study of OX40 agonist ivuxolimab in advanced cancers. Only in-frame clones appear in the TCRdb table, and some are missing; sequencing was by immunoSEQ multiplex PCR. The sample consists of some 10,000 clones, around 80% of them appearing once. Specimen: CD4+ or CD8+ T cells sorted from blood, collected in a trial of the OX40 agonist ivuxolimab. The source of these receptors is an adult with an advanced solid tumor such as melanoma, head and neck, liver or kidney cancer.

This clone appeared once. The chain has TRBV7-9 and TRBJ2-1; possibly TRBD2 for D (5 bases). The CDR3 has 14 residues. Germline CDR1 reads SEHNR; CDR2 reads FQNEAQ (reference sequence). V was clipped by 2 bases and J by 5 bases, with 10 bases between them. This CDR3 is CASSLTGRHNEQFF. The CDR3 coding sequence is TGTGCCAGCAGCTTAACGGGGAGACACAATGAGCAGTTCTTC.

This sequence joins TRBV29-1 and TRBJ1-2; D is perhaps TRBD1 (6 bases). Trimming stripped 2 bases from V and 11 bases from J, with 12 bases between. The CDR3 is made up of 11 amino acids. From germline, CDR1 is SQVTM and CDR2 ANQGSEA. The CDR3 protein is CSVEMGASYTF. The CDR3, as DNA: TGCAGCGTTGAAATGGGGGCTAGTTACACCTTC.

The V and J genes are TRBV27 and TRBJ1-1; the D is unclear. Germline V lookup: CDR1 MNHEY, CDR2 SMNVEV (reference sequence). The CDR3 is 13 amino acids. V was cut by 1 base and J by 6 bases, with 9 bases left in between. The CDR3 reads CASSLFWRAEAFF. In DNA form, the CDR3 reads TGTGCCAGCAGTTTATTTTGGAGGGCTGAAGCTTTCTTT.

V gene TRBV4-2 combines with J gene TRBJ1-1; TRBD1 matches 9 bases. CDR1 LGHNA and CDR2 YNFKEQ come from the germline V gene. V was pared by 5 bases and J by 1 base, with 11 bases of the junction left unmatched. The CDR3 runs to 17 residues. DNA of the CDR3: TGTGCCAGCAGCTTGGCCTACAGGGGGCGCGGGAACACTGAAGCTTTCTTT. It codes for CASSLAYRGRGNTEAFF.

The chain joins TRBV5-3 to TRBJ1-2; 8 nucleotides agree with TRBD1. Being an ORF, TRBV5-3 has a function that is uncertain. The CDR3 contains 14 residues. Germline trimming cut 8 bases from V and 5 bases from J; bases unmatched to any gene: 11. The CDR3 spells CASRFGQGAYGYTF. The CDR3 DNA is TGTGCCAGCAGATTCGGACAGGGAGCATATGGCTACACCTTC.

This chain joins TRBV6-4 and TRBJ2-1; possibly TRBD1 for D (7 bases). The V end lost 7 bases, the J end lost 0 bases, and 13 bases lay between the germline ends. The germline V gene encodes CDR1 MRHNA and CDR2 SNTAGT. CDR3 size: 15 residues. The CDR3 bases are TGTGCCAGCACCGCGGGACAGAGCTCCTACAATGAGCAGTTCTTC. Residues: CASTAGQSSYNEQFF.

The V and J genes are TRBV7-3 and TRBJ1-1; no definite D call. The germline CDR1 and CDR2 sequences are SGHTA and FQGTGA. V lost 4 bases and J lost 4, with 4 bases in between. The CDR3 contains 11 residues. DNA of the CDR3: TGTGCCAGCAGCTCCAGCACTGAAGCTTTCTTT. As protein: CASSSSTEAFF.

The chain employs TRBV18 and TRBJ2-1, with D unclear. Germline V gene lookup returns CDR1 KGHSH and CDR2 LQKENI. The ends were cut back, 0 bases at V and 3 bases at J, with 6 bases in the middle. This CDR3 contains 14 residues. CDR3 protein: CASSPPGSYNEQFF. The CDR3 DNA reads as TGTGCCAGCTCACCACCCGGCAGCTACAATGAGCAGTTCTTC.

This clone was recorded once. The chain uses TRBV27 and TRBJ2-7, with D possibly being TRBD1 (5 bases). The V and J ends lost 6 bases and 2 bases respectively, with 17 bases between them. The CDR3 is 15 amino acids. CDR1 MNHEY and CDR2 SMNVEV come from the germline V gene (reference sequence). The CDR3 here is CASSSSRKGTYEQYF. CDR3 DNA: TGTGCCAGCAGCTCGTCTCGAAAGGGGACCTACGAGCAGTACTTC.

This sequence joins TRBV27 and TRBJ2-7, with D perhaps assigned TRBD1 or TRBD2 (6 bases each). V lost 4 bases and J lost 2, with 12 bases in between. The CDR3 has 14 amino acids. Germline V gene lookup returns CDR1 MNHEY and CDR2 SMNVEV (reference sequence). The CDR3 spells CASSSPGATYEQYF. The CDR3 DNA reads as TGTGCCAGCAGTTCACCGGGGGCGACCTACGAGCAGTACTTC.

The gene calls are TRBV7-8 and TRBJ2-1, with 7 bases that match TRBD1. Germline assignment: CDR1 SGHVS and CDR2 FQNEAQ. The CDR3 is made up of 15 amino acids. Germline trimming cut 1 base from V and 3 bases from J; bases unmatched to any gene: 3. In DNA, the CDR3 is TGTGCCAGCAGCTTAGATGCAGGGGGCTACAATGAGCAGTTCTTC. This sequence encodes CASSLDAGGYNEQFF. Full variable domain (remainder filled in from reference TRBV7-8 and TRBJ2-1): GAGVSQSPRYKVAKRGQDVALRCDPISGHVSLFWYQQALGQGPEFLTYFQNEAQLDKSGLPSDRFFAERPEGSVSTLKIQRTQQEDSAVYLCASSLDAGGYNEQFFGPGTRLTVL.

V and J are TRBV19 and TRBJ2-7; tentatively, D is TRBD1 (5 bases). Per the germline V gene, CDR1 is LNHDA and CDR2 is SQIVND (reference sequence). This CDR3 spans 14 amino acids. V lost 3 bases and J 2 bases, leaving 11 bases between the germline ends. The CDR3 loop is CASSIPTEPYEQYF. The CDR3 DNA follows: TGTGCCAGTAGTATCCCGACAGAGCCCTACGAGCAGTACTTC.

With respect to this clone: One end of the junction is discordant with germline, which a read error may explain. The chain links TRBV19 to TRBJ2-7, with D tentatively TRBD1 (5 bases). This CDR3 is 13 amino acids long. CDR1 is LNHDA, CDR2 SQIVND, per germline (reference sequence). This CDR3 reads CASSLDSSYEQYF. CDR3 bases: TGTGCCAGTAGTTTAGACAGTTCCTACGAGCAGTACTTC.

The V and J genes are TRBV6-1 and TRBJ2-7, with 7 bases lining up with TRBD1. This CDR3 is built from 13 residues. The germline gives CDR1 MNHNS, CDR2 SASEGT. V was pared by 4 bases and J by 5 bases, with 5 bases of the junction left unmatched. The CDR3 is CASSAEQGHEQYF. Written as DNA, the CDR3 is TGTGCCAGCAGTGCAGAACAGGGGCACGAGCAGTACTTC.

The CDR3, as DNA: TGTGCCAGCAGTTGGGGCGCAACTAATGAAAAACTGTTTTTT. Translated: CASSWGATNEKLFF. The genes are TRBV27 and TRBJ1-4, with D perhaps TRBD1 (5 bases). The CDR3 contains 14 residues. V was trimmed by 4 bases and J by 0 bases, leaving 6 bases between them. Germline loops: CDR1 MNHEY, CDR2 SMNVEV (reference sequence).

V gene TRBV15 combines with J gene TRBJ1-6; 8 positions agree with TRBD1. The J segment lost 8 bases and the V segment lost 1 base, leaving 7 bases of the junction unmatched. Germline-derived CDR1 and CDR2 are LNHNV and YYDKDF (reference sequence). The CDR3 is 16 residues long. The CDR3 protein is CATSRGSGQVYSPLHF. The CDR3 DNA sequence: TGTGCCACCAGCAGAGGGTCGGGACAGGTTTATTCACCCCTCCACTTT.

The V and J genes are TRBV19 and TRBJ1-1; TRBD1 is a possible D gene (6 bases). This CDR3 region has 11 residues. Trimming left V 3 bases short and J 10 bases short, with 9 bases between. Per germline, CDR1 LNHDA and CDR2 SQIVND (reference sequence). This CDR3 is CASSIQGRAFF. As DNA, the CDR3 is TGTGCCAGTAGTATCCAGGGGAGAGCTTTCTTT.

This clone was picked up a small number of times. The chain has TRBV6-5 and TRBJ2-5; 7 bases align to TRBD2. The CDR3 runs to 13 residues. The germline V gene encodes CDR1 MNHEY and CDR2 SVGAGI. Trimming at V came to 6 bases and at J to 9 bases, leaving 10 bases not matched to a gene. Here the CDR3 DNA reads TGTGCCAGCAGCCCTGGAGGGGCGGGGGCCCAGTACTTC. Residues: CASSPGGAGAQYF.

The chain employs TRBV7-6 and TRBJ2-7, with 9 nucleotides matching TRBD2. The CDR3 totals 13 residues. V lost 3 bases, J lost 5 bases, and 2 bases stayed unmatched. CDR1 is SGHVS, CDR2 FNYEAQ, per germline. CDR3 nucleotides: TGTGCCAGCAGCTTGGAGCGGGGGGACGAGCAGTACTTC. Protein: CASSLERGDEQYF.

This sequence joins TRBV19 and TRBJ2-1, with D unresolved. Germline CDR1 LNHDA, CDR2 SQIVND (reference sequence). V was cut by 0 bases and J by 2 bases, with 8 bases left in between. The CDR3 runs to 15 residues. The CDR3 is CASSIDVGTYNEQFF. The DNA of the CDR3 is TGTGCCAGTAGTATAGATGTGGGGACCTACAATGAGCAGTTCTTC.

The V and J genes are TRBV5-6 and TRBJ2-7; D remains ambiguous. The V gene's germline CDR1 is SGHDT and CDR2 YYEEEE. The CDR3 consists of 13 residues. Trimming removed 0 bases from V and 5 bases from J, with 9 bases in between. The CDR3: CASSLVPKDEQYF. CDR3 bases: TGTGCCAGCAGCTTGGTCCCAAAGGACGAGCAGTACTTC.

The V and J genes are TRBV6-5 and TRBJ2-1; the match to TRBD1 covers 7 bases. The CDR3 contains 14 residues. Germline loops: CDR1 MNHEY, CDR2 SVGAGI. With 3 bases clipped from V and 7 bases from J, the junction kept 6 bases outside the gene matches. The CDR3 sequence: CASSYFTGDNEQFF. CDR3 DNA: TGTGCCAGCAGTTATTTTACAGGGGATAATGAGCAGTTCTTC.

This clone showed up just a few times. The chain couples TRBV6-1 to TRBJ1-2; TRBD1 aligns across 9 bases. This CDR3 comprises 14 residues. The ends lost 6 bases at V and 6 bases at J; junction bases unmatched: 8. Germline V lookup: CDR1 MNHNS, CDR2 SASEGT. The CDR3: CASRGGQGGDGYTF. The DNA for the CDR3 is TGTGCCAGCAGGGGGGGACAGGGAGGGGATGGCTACACCTTC.

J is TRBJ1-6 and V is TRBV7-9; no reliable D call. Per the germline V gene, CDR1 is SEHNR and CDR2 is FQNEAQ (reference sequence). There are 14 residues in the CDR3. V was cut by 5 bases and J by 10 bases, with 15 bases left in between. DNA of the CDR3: TGTGCCAGCAGCCTACCGAGAGACACCTCACCCCTCCACTTT. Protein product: CASSLPRDTSPLHF.

CDR3 sequence reads: CASSGTRLANYGYTF. The CDR3 DNA sequence: TGTGCCAGCAGTGGGACAAGGCTCGCTAACTATGGCTACACCTTC. The V and J genes are TRBV27 and TRBJ1-2, with a tentative D call TRBD1 (6 bases). The CDR3 has 15 amino acids. The germline CDR1 and CDR2 sequences are MNHEY and SMNVEV (reference sequence). Trimming shortened V by 5 bases and J by 0 bases, and 13 bases separated the two germline ends.

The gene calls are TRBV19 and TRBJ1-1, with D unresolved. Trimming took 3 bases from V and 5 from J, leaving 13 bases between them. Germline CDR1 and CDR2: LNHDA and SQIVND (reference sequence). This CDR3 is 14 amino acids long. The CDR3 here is CASSMGGMRTEAFF. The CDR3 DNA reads TGTGCCAGTAGTATGGGTGGAATGCGGACTGAAGCTTTCTTT. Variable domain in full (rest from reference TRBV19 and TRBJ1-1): DGGITQSPKYLFRKEGQNVTLSCEQNLNHDAMYWYRQDPGQGLRLIYYSQIVNDFQKGDIAEGYSVSREKKESFPLTVTSAQKNPTAFYLCASSMGGMRTEAFFGQGTRLTVV.

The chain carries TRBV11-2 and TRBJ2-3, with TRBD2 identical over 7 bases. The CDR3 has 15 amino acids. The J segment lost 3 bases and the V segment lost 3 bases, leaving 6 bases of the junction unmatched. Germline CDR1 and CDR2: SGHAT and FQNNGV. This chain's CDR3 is CASSLGPAGTDTQYF. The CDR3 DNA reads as TGTGCCAGCAGCTTGGGTCCAGCGGGGACAGATACGCAGTATTTT.

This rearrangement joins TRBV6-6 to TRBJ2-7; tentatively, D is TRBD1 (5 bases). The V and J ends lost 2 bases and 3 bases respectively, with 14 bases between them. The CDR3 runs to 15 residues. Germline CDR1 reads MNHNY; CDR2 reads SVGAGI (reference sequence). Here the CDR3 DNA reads TGTGCCAGCAGTTACGGGTCCGGACACAACTACGAGCAGTACTTC. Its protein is CASSYGSGHNYEQYF.

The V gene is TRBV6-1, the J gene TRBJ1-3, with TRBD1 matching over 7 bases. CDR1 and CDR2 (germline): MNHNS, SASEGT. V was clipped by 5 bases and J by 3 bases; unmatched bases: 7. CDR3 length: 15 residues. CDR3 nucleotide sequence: TGTGCCAGCAGTCTAACAGGGGACGGTGGAAACACCATATATTTT. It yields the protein CASSLTGDGGNTIYF.